This T cell receptor (beta chain) was identified in a study of CD8 T cells in Susac syndrome. The RNA input was about 0.5 to 1 ug, and it was reverse transcribed with random hexamers. Using its own MiXCR run on the immunoSEQ multiplex PCR reads, TCRdb lists one record per CDR3 protein. Of around 190,000 distinct CDR3 sequences in the sample, about 95% were seen once. The receptor comes from a human donor in good health. The sample taken for sequencing was CD4+ T cells from PBMCs.

The chain's CDR3 is CATSREGGGLATEQFF. The CDR3 DNA is TGTGCCACCAGCAGAGAAGGTGGGGGACTAGCCACCGAGCAGTTCTTC. The V and J genes are TRBV15 and TRBJ2-1; 9 nucleotides agree with TRBD2. Germline V CDR1 and CDR2: LNHNV, YYDKDF (reference sequence). CDR3 size: 16 residues. V was clipped by 0 bases and J by 10 bases; unmatched bases: 10.